The source of this T cell receptor beta chain is a study of response to subunit inactivated influenza vaccine. TCRdb reprocessed the RT-PCR reads via MiXCR and lists one record per CDR3 protein. The data contain some 180,000 distinct CDR3 sequences, approximately 9.2% of them singletons. The CDR3 totals 18 residues. This clonotype was seen a few times. Its antigen is not known. Whole-study results and caveats: It was the authors' suggestion that each seasonal influenza vaccination recruits few new T cells.

The receptor comes from a man aged 45 to 65 who received an inactivated influenza vaccine. The sample in question was non-naive T cells sorted from PBMCs, obtained on the day of vaccination. This chain links TRBV21-1 with TRBJ2-5; TRBD1 is the table's D call and was not checked against the DNA. TRBV21-1 is assigned pseudogene status. CDR3 sequence reads: CASSKGPGRGEGQETQYF. The CDR3 bases are TGTGCCAGCAGCAAAGGGCCTGGCAGGGGAGAGGGACAAGAGACCCAGTACTTC.